The next 10 T cell receptor beta chains were all read from a single sample in a study of blood T cell repertoires in COVID-19. Libraries were prepared by immunoSEQ multiplex PCR; TCRdb keeps only in-frame clonotypes and omits some of them. Of about 180,000 clones in the sample, approximately 85% were seen once. Sequenced material: peripheral blood. These receptors all come from a man aged 60 to 75 with acute or convalescent COVID-19.

The rearrangement joins TRBV19 to TRBJ2-7; D remains ambiguous. The CDR3 length is 14 residues. Per germline, CDR1 LNHDA and CDR2 SQIVND (reference sequence). Trimming pared 4 bases from V and 6 bases from J, leaving 16 bases between. The CDR3: CASSRGVPPSEQYF. The CDR3 DNA follows: TGTGCCAGTAGTAGAGGAGTACCCCCGAGCGAGCAGTACTTC.

This sequence joins TRBV4-1 and TRBJ2-7, with D tentatively TRBD2 (6 bases). The CDR3 is made up of 15 amino acids. Germline CDR1 and CDR2: MGHRA and YSYEKL. Trimming pared 8 bases from V and 3 bases from J, leaving 20 bases between. In DNA form, the CDR3 reads TGCGCCAGCCGACCCCTTGGAGCGGGTAACTACGAGCAGTACTTC. Protein: CASRPLGAGNYEQYF.

The V gene is TRBV18, the J gene TRBJ2-1; a weak D match, TRBD1 (5 bases). The germline CDR1 and CDR2 sequences are KGHSH and LQKENI. Trimming shortened V by 3 bases and J by 1 base, and 16 bases separated the two germline ends. The CDR3 contains 17 residues. The CDR3 loop reads CASSPLSQGLSYNEQFF. The CDR3 region has the DNA TGTGCCAGCTCACCGCTTTCTCAGGGCCTTTCCTACAATGAGCAGTTCTTC. Drawing the rest from reference TRBV18 and TRBJ2-1, the complete variable domain is NAGVMQNPRHLVRRRGQEARLRCSPMKGHSHVYWYRQLPEEGLKFMVYLQKENIIDESGMPKERFSAEFPKEGPSILRIQQVVRGDSAAYFCASSPLSQGLSYNEQFFGPGTRLTVL.

The chain uses TRBV10-3 and TRBJ2-1; TRBD2 agrees at 11 bases. V lost 3 bases and J lost 9; bases outside the gene matches: 7. Germline V gives CDR1 ENHRY, CDR2 SYGVKD. The CDR3 sequence is 15 residues long. CDR3 sequence reads: CAISEALAGAPEQFF. CDR3 DNA sequence: TGTGCCATCAGTGAAGCACTAGCGGGAGCTCCTGAGCAGTTCTTC.

The chain combines TRBV7-2 with TRBJ2-1, with a tentative D call TRBD2 (5 bases). Germline loops: CDR1 SGHTA, CDR2 FQGNSA. Trimming pared 5 bases from V and 4 bases from J, leaving 6 bases between. CDR3 length: 12 residues. This CDR3 is CASSGLYNEQFF. The CDR3 DNA follows: TGTGCCAGCAGCGGACTGTACAATGAGCAGTTCTTC.

The chain has TRBV6-4 and TRBJ2-3; 14 bases align to TRBD2. The germline V gene has CDR1 MRHNA and CDR2 SNTAGT. With 4 bases clipped from V and 3 bases from J, the junction kept 0 bases outside the gene matches. The CDR3 is 15 residues long. CDR3 sequence reads: CASSGLAGGTDTQYF. The CDR3 bases are TGTGCCAGCAGTGGACTAGCGGGAGGGACAGATACGCAGTATTTT.

V usage is TRBV2 and J usage is TRBJ2-1, with D perhaps matching TRBD2 (7 bases). This CDR3 has 16 amino acids. In germline, CDR1 is SNHLY, CDR2 FYNNEI. Trimming took off 1 base at V and 10 bases at J, with 20 bases between the two ends. The CDR3 DNA is TGTGCCAGCAGTGAAGGCGGGGGCGCGCGGGTCGGGGAGCAGTTCTTC. Its translation: CASSEGGGARVGEQFF.

The V and J genes are TRBV30 and TRBJ2-1; 8 bases match TRBD2. The CDR3 covers 14 residues. The J segment lost 4 bases and the V segment lost 6 bases, leaving 8 bases of the junction unmatched. The V gene's germline CDR1 is GTSNPN and CDR2 SVGIG (reference sequence). The CDR3 DNA sequence: TGTGCCTGTCCGGGACTAGGGGGTTACAATGAGCAGTTCTTC. It codes for CACPGLGGYNEQFF.

This clone was seen only once. The same CDR3 can be traced to other DNA sequences in this sample. The chain joins TRBV19 to TRBJ2-7; 10 bases match TRBD1. From germline, CDR1 is LNHDA and CDR2 SQIVND (reference sequence). The CDR3 contains 14 residues. Trimming removed 4 bases from V and 4 bases from J; junction bases left unmatched: 4. This CDR3 reads CASSRRDRGYEQYF. The CDR3 nucleotides read TGTGCCAGTAGTAGACGGGACAGGGGTTACGAGCAGTACTTC.

This chain connects TRBV5-5 to TRBJ2-7, with D perhaps TRBD2 (5 bases). Germline CDR1 SGHKS, CDR2 YYEKEE (reference sequence). The CDR3 totals 14 residues. The ends were cut back, 1 base at V and 0 bases at J, with 8 bases in the middle. The chain's CDR3 is CASSLIGSSYEQYF. CDR3 in DNA: TGTGCCAGCAGCTTGATTGGGAGCTCCTACGAGCAGTACTTC.